Each of the 11 T cell receptor beta chains below was sequenced from the same sample in a study of STAT5B mutations in CD4+ large granular lymphocyte leukemia (dated by TCRdb to between 2021 and 2024). Library generation was performed with the immunoSEQ multiplex PCR assay. TCRdb provides this immuneACCESS table in a form limited to in-frame rearrangements. Some clones are lacking; in checked studies, under half of them reflect an unresolved V gene, and why the rest are absent is not known. The sample table shows about 29,000 clones, and 65% to 85% are seen once. About 1% of the sample comes from the top ten. The sequenced material came from CD4+ T cells from blood buffy coats. The receptors were gathered from a human donor in good health.

This chain connects TRBV5-1 to TRBJ2-7; D remains unclear. Germline CDR1 and CDR2: SGHRS and YFSETQ. Trimming left V 0 bases short and J 5 bases short, with 12 bases between. The CDR3 totals 14 residues. CDR3 in DNA: TGCGCCAGCAGCTTGGGAGGCCTGGCGGACGAGCAGTACTTC. Translating it yields CASSLGGLADEQYF.

This rearrangement joins TRBV27 to TRBJ1-2; D is ambiguous. Between the trimmed V and J ends, which lost 4 bases and 4 bases, there was a span of 16 bases. The CDR3 consists of 15 residues. Germline V gene lookup returns CDR1 MNHEY and CDR2 SMNVEV (reference sequence). The CDR3 nucleotides read TGTGCCAGCAGTTGGTCCGGGGAAGGAGGCTATGGCTACACCTTC. It is translated as CASSWSGEGGYGYTF.

The genes are TRBV4-1 and TRBJ2-3, with 11 positions matching TRBD2. The V segment lost 4 bases and the J segment 2 bases; nucleotides outside the gene matches: 2. The CDR3 totals 15 residues. Germline lookup yields CDR1 MGHRA and CDR2 YSYEKL. This CDR3 reads CASSPGLADTDTQYF. The CDR3 nucleotides are TGCGCCAGCAGCCCGGGACTAGCGGACACAGATACGCAGTATTTT.

V is TRBV27 and J is TRBJ2-2, with 8 bases that match TRBD1. This CDR3 spans 14 amino acids. V was clipped by 7 bases and J by 3 bases; unmatched bases: 4. Germline CDR1 is MNHEY and CDR2 is SMNVEV (reference sequence). CDR3: CASTGGAYTGELFF. As DNA, the CDR3 is TGTGCCAGCACAGGGGGCGCGTACACCGGGGAGCTGTTTTTT.

The chain employs TRBV28 and TRBJ2-7; D is unresolved. Germline CDR1 and CDR2: MDHEN and SYDVKM. Trimming took off 6 bases at V and 5 bases at J, with 11 bases between the two ends. The CDR3 contains 12 residues. This chain's CDR3 is CASRGNADEQYF. The CDR3 nucleotides are TGTGCCAGCAGAGGGAATGCAGACGAGCAGTACTTC.

This rearrangement joins TRBV27 to TRBJ1-1; 8 positions agree with TRBD1. V lost 0 bases to trimming and J lost 5 bases; unmatched junction nucleotides: 5. This CDR3 contains 15 residues. Germline CDR1 is MNHEY and CDR2 is SMNVEV (reference sequence). The CDR3 sequence: CASSLSTQGGTEAFF. In nucleotides, the CDR3 is TGTGCCAGCAGTTTATCCACACAGGGGGGGACTGAAGCTTTCTTT.

Only one count was recorded for this clone. At one end the junction does not follow the germline gene, possibly because of a read error. V is TRBV11-3 and J is TRBJ2-3; 16 bases fit TRBD2. Germline V gene sequence: CDR1 SGHNT, CDR2 YENEEA. The CDR3 is made up of 16 amino acids. The CDR3 DNA sequence: TGTGCCAGCAGCCTGGGACTAGCGGGAGGGACAGGTACGCAGTATTTT. Translating gives CASSLGLAGGTGTQYF.

The V gene is TRBV5-1, the J gene TRBJ1-6; 8 positions match TRBD1. With 4 bases clipped from V and 7 bases from J, the junction kept 7 bases outside the gene matches. Germline V gene lookup returns CDR1 SGHRS and CDR2 YFSETQ. The CDR3 contains 15 residues. The CDR3 reads CASSQGQGRNSPLHF. For the CDR3, the DNA is TGCGCCAGCAGCCAAGGACAGGGCCGAAATTCACCCCTCCACTTT.

In this sample, this clone turned up a few times. V usage is TRBV28 and J usage is TRBJ1-4; 10 nucleotides line up with TRBD1. This CDR3 is built from 16 residues. J was trimmed by 6 bases and V by 6 bases; bases with no gene match: 10. In germline, CDR1 is MDHEN, CDR2 SYDVKM. The CDR3 is CASSLDYGTGDEKLFF. DNA for the CDR3: TGTGCCAGCAGCCTCGACTACGGGACAGGGGATGAAAAACTGTTTTTT.

This chain connects TRBV11-2 to TRBJ2-7; 7 bases map to TRBD2. The junction had 12 bases not matched to a gene; V was cut back by 5 bases and J by 5 bases. The CDR3 is 15 amino acids. Germline V gene lookup returns CDR1 SGHAT and CDR2 FQNNGV. CDR3 residues: CASSPLALASHEQYF. CDR3 nucleotides: TGTGCCAGCAGCCCCTTGGCACTAGCGAGCCACGAGCAGTACTTC.

The chain combines TRBV5-1 with TRBJ1-5; a weak D match, TRBD1 (5 bases). This CDR3 region has 14 residues. Germline assignment: CDR1 SGHRS and CDR2 YFSETQ. V was shortened by 0 bases and J by 3 bases, with 7 bases between the two germline ends. CDR3 DNA: TGCGCCAGCAGCTTGGGGGACTTCAATCAGCCCCAGCATTTT. It yields the protein CASSLGDFNQPQHF.